Each of the 11 T cell receptor beta chains below was sequenced from the same sample in a study of T cell repertoires in cytomegalovirus infection (dated by TCRdb to between 2018 and 2020). Sequenced on an Illumina HiSeq 1500. TCRdb's own reprocessing of the public reads used fastp at Q25 and MiXCR and kept productive beta chains. Rows matching on CDR3 protein sequence are summarized as one entry with the most common DNA and genes. Recorded for this sample are a few hundred thousand distinct CDR3 sequences; about 18% of them occurred a single time. Roughly 45% of the sample is held by the ten biggest clonotypes. The sequenced sample was CD8+ T cells from PBMCs. These TCRs come from a human donor in good health (CMV status not recorded). Some clones in this sample may be carry-over from other donors' samples.

There are many counts of this clonotype. The rearrangement uses TRBV7-2 and TRBJ2-7; a weak D match, TRBD2 (6 bases). CDR1 is SGHTA, CDR2 FQGNSA, per germline. This CDR3 contains 14 residues. Trimming cost V 6 bases and J 2 bases, with 14 bases left between them. Here the CDR3 reads CASSSWGEAYEQYF. The CDR3 DNA is TGTGCCAGCAGTTCCTGGGGGGAAGCCTACGAGCAGTACTTC. The full variable domain, rest sourced from reference TRBV7-2 and TRBJ2-7, is GAGVSQSPSNKVTEKGKDVELRCDPISGHTALYWYRQSLGQGLEFLIYFQGNSAPDKSGLPSDRFSAERTGGSVSTLTIQRTQQEDSAVYLCASSSWGEAYEQYFGPGTRLTVT.

The table lists this clonotype with many counts. This chain links TRBV7-6 with TRBJ2-3; TRBD2 matches 8 bases. With 1 base clipped from V and 10 bases from J, the junction kept 10 bases outside the gene matches. This CDR3 contains 15 residues. Germline assignment: CDR1 SGHVS and CDR2 FNYEAQ. The CDR3 DNA is TGTGCCAGCAGCTTAGGTGTCGGGGGGGCCCCTCCGCAGTATTTT. Its translation is CASSLGVGGAPPQYF.

This clonotype occurred a few times. The CDR3, as DNA: TGTGCCAGTAGTATACCCCCGATCGATGAGCAGTTCTTC. Translated: CASSIPPIDEQFF. V is TRBV19 and J is TRBJ2-1; D unclear. CDR3 size: 13 residues. Germline V gene lookup returns CDR1 LNHDA and CDR2 SQIVND (reference sequence). V was trimmed by 2 bases and J by 8 bases, leaving 10 bases between them.

The V call is TRBV7-6, the J call TRBJ2-1, with TRBD1 matching over 9 bases. This CDR3 spans 15 amino acids. Germline V lookup: CDR1 SGHVS, CDR2 FNYEAQ. V lost 0 bases, J lost 5 bases, and 2 bases stayed unmatched. CDR3 bases: TGTGCCAGCAGCTTAGCGACAGGGGGGGACAATGAGCAGTTCTTC. Its translation: CASSLATGGDNEQFF.

This clonotype has more than one count but fewer than ten. The chain uses TRBV7-9 and TRBJ1-5, with D hard to call. V was pared by 4 bases and J by 8 bases, with 15 bases between. The CDR3 covers 14 residues. The germline V gene encodes CDR1 SEHNR and CDR2 FQNEAQ (reference sequence). Here the CDR3 reads CASSSEGNWKPQHF. The CDR3 region has the DNA TGTGCCAGCAGCTCGGAAGGGAACTGGAAGCCCCAGCATTTT.

The J gene is TRBJ2-7, the V gene TRBV7-9; the D is unclear. V lost 0 bases to trimming and J lost 2 bases, with 8 bases between them. Per the germline V gene, CDR1 is SEHNR and CDR2 is FQNEAQ (reference sequence). The CDR3 covers 14 residues. In DNA form, the CDR3 reads TGTGCCAGCAGCTTAGCGGCCACCCCCTACGAGCAGTACTTC. Its protein is CASSLAATPYEQYF.

This clonotype was detected a few times. The chain employs TRBV24-1 and TRBJ2-3, with 7 bases identical to TRBD1. The trim removed 3 bases at V and 2 bases at J, leaving 4 bases unmatched. The V gene's germline CDR1 is KGHDR and CDR2 SFDVKD. CDR3 length equals 15 residues. The CDR3 region is CATSDIGTDTDTQYF. DNA of the CDR3: TGTGCCACCAGTGATATCGGGACAGACACAGATACGCAGTATTTT.

This clonotype was seen more than once but under ten times. The chain links TRBV6-5 to TRBJ2-7, with D perhaps given as TRBD1 or TRBD2 (5 bases each). Trimming removed 5 bases at V and 7 bases at J, with 15 bases between. Germline CDR1 reads MNHEY; CDR2 reads SVGAGI. CDR3 length equals 13 residues. CDR3 sequence reads: CASSPWGGGEQYF. The CDR3 nucleotides are TGTGCCAGCAGTCCCTGGGGTGGGGGAGAGCAGTACTTC.

This clonotype has ten or more counts. The gene calls are TRBV20-1 and TRBJ2-3; TRBD2 aligns across 11 bases. Germline assignment: CDR1 DFQATT and CDR2 SNEGSKA (reference sequence). Trimming cost V 3 bases and J 3 bases; bases outside gene matches: 8. The CDR3 length is 16 residues. In DNA form, the CDR3 reads TGCAGTGCTAGTACCCCGACTAGCGGGGCTACAGATACGCAGTATTTT. Translation: CSASTPTSGATDTQYF.

This clonotype was counted only a few times. The V and J genes are TRBV7-6 and TRBJ2-3, with D possibly being TRBD1 (7 bases). V was trimmed by 1 base and J by 2 bases, leaving 16 bases between them. The CDR3 loop spans 17 amino acids. Germline CDR1 and CDR2: SGHVS and FNYEAQ. DNA for the CDR3: TGTGCCAGCAGCTTAGTGGAGGGGGCGAATCCCACAGATACGCAGTATTTT. Translated: CASSLVEGANPTDTQYF.

A word on this clonotype: Being one base from a much bigger clone, this may be a read error. The chain joins TRBV7-2 to TRBJ1-1; TRBD1 matches 7 bases. Unmatched junction bases numbered 4, after V lost 0 bases and J lost 3 bases. Germline CDR1 SGHTA, CDR2 FQGNSA. The CDR3 runs to 15 residues. The CDR3 DNA reads as TGTACCAGCAGCTTAGCGCGGACAGGAGACACTGAAGCTTTCTTT. Protein: CTSSLARTGDTEAFF.